These 30 T cell receptor beta chains came from one sample sequenced in a study of blood T cell repertoires in COVID-19. Sequenced by immunoSEQ multiplex PCR; TCRdb stores in-frame clones only, minus some. The sample shows fewer than 200,000 clones, about 90% of them seen only once. The sequenced material came from PBMCs or T cells enriched from blood (not recorded which). The receptor set was obtained from a woman aged 18-29 years who had recovered from COVID-19.

The genes are TRBV5-8 and TRBJ1-5; no firm D call. CDR1 and CDR2 (germline): SGHTS, YDEGEE. The CDR3 consists of 14 residues. The germline V and J ends were trimmed by 0 bases and 2 bases, with 6 bases remaining between them. This chain's CDR3 is CASSLAEGNQPQHF. In DNA form, the CDR3 reads TGTGCCAGCAGCTTGGCAGAGGGCAATCAGCCCCAGCATTTT. Filled out from reference TRBV5-8 and TRBJ1-5, the complete variable domain reads EAGVTQSPTHLIKTRGQQATLRCSPISGHTSVYWYQQALGLGLQFLLWYDEGEERNRGNFPPRFSGRQFPNYSSELNVNALELEDSALYLCASSLAEGNQPQHFGDGTRLSIL.

The chain joins TRBV5-8 to TRBJ2-7; 7 positions agree with TRBD1. This CDR3 is built from 13 residues. Germline-derived CDR1 and CDR2 are SGHTS and YDEGEE. The V and J ends lost 4 bases and 2 bases, in that order; junction bases with no gene match: 3. CDR3: CASSKGQTYEQYF. The CDR3 DNA sequence: TGTGCCAGCAGCAAGGGACAGACCTACGAGCAGTACTTC. Complete variable domain (other parts from reference TRBV5-8 and TRBJ2-7): EAGVTQSPTHLIKTRGQQATLRCSPISGHTSVYWYQQALGLGLQFLLWYDEGEERNRGNFPPRFSGRQFPNYSSELNVNALELEDSALYLCASSKGQTYEQYFGPGTRLTVT.

The chain is built from TRBV6-1 and TRBJ1-3; a weak D match, TRBD1 (5 bases). The V gene's germline CDR1 is MNHNS and CDR2 SASEGT. The CDR3 is 15 residues long. Trimming left V 1 base short and J 0 bases short, with 7 bases between. The CDR3 nucleotides read TGTGCCAGCAGTGAAGACAGGAGCTCTGGAAACACCATATATTTT. This codes for CASSEDRSSGNTIYF.

The chain is built from TRBV30 and TRBJ2-1; the match to TRBD2 covers 7 bases. J lost 8 bases, V lost 1 base, and 5 bases had no gene match. Per germline, CDR1 GTSNPN and CDR2 SVGIG (reference sequence). The CDR3 loop spans 13 amino acids. CDR3 in amino acids: CAWSGREYHEQFF. CDR3 bases: TGTGCCTGGAGTGGGCGGGAGTACCATGAGCAGTTCTTC.

This clone showed up just a few times. The V call is TRBV18, the J call TRBJ1-2, with 9 bases fitting TRBD1. This CDR3 is 15 amino acids long. Looked up from germline, CDR1 is KGHSH and CDR2 is LQKENI. The V gene end was trimmed by 2 bases and the J gene end by 5 bases; junction bases not matched to a gene: 6. CDR3 nucleotide sequence: TGTGCCAGCTCACCAGCAATGACAGGGGGGTATGGCTACACCTTC. This codes for CASSPAMTGGYGYTF.

Note on this clone: Germline is not matched at one junction end, which may reflect a read error. The chain links TRBV19 to TRBJ2-1; D is undetermined. This CDR3 is 14 amino acids long. Germline V CDR1 and CDR2: LNHDA, SQIVND (reference sequence). This CDR3 is CASSIAETGNERFF. The DNA of the CDR3 is TGTGCCAGTAGTATAGCGGAGACTGGAAATGAGCGGTTCTTC.

The J gene is TRBJ2-1, the V gene TRBV9; possible D gene TRBD2, 5 bases. Trimming left V 2 bases short and J 9 bases short, with 9 bases between. Germline values: CDR1 SGDLS, CDR2 YYNGEE. The CDR3 runs 12 residues. The DNA of the CDR3 is TGTGCCAGCAGCGTCAGCGGAACTGAGCAGTTCTTC. Encoded protein: CASSVSGTEQFF. The full variable domain, in which reference TRBV9 and TRBJ2-1 provide the parts outside the CDR3, is DSGVTQTPKHLITATGQRVTLRCSPRSGDLSVYWYQQSLDQGLQFLIQYYNGEERAKGNILERFSAQQFPDLHSELNLSSLELGDSALYFCASSVSGTEQFFGPGTRLTVL.

The rearrangement links TRBV28 to TRBJ1-2; possible D gene TRBD1, 5 bases. Germline lookup yields CDR1 MDHEN and CDR2 SYDVKM. The CDR3 is made up of 13 amino acids. Trimming cost V 6 bases and J 7 bases, with 15 bases left between them. CDR3 sequence: CASRSPGGGGYTF. The CDR3 nucleotides are TGTGCCAGCAGGAGTCCGGGGGGAGGTGGCTACACCTTC.

The gene calls are TRBV5-1 and TRBJ1-1, with 7 positions matching TRBD1. The germline gives CDR1 SGHRS, CDR2 YFSETQ. With 2 bases clipped from V and 5 bases from J, the junction kept 3 bases outside the gene matches. The CDR3 is 13 residues long. The CDR3 DNA is TGCGCCAGCAGCTTCCGGGACAGTACTGAAGCTTTCTTT. Translated: CASSFRDSTEAFF.

This clone has just a few counts. The chain joins TRBV7-3 to TRBJ1-2, with 8 bases aligning to TRBD1. V lost 5 bases, J lost 3 bases, and 2 bases stayed unmatched. There are 13 residues in the CDR3. The V gene's germline CDR1 is SGHTA and CDR2 FQGTGA. The CDR3 loop reads CASSQGADYGYTF. DNA for the CDR3: TGTGCCAGCAGCCAGGGGGCGGACTATGGCTACACCTTC.

The chain couples TRBV6-2 or TRBV6-3 to TRBJ2-5; maybe TRBD2 (7 bases). CDR1 and CDR2 from the germline V gene are MNHEY and SVGEGT. The CDR3 totals 15 residues. Trimming pared 6 bases from V and 3 bases from J, leaving 17 bases between. CDR3 sequence reads: CASSPAGAAEETQYF. The CDR3, as DNA: TGTGCCAGCAGCCCGGCGGGGGCGGCAGAAGAGACCCAGTACTTC.

The genes are TRBV7-9 and TRBJ2-7; D is unclear. From germline, CDR1 is SEHNR and CDR2 FQNEAQ (reference sequence). Trimming took 1 base from V and 4 from J, leaving 5 bases between them. This CDR3 contains 12 residues. CDR3 amino acids: CASSLVFYEQYF. CDR3 DNA: TGTGCCAGCAGCTTAGTCTTTTACGAGCAGTACTTC.

This clone was recorded only once. The chain combines TRBV6-5 with TRBJ1-5, with D unresolved. The CDR3 runs 14 residues. In germline, CDR1 is MNHEY, CDR2 SVGAGI. Deletions cut 2 bases from V and 6 bases from J, with 11 bases between. The CDR3 region has the DNA TGTGCCAGCAGTTACACCCTTGGTAGTCAGCCCCAGCATTTT. Translating gives CASSYTLGSQPQHF.

Here the CDR3 reads CATSDSTGRVAEAFF. The DNA of the CDR3 is TGTGCCACCAGTGATTCAACAGGGAGGGTCGCTGAAGCTTTCTTT. This rearrangement joins TRBV24-1 to TRBJ1-1; D is possibly TRBD1 (6 bases). Germline loops: CDR1 KGHDR, CDR2 SFDVKD. The CDR3 is 15 amino acids. Trimming stripped 2 bases from V and 6 bases from J, with 15 bases between.

The rearrangement links TRBV13 to TRBJ2-1; TRBD2 aligns across 7 bases. There are 15 residues in the CDR3. The trim removed 5 bases at V and 8 bases at J, leaving 12 bases unmatched. CDR1 and CDR2 from the germline V gene are PRHDT and FYEKMQ (reference sequence). The CDR3 nucleotides are TGTGCCAGCAGCGACCGGACTAGTCGTTCCGATGAGCAGTTCTTC. Its translation: CASSDRTSRSDEQFF.

The genes are TRBV5-4 and TRBJ2-1, with 7 nucleotides matching TRBD2. V lost 3 bases and J lost 5; bases outside the gene matches: 2. This CDR3 contains 13 residues. Per germline, CDR1 SGHNT and CDR2 YYREEE (reference sequence). CDR3 loop: CASSSGTNNEQFF. The CDR3, as DNA: TGTGCCAGCAGCTCCGGGACTAACAATGAGCAGTTCTTC.

The chain has TRBV7-2 and TRBJ1-5, with TRBD1 identical over 9 bases. The CDR3 contains 16 residues. In germline, CDR1 is SGHTA, CDR2 FQGNSA. Losses at the gene ends were 3 bases for V and 4 bases for J; bases not matched to a gene: 7. Here the CDR3 reads CASSFTGGVGNQPQHF. The CDR3 DNA sequence: TGTGCCAGCAGCTTCACAGGGGGCGTAGGTAATCAGCCCCAGCATTTT.

This chain links TRBV9 with TRBJ2-3; 10 bases agree with TRBD1. Trimming took 0 bases from V and 4 from J; bases not matched to a gene: 2. Germline CDR1 reads SGDLS; CDR2 reads YYNGEE. The CDR3 covers 15 residues. This CDR3 is CASSVGTGGPDTQYF. The CDR3, as DNA: TGTGCCAGCAGCGTAGGGACAGGGGGACCAGATACGCAGTATTTT.

This sequence joins TRBV2 and TRBJ1-5; tentatively, D is TRBD1 (6 bases). Germline assignment: CDR1 SNHLY and CDR2 FYNNEI. V was shortened by 9 bases and J by 1 base, with 19 bases between the two germline ends. The CDR3 has 16 residues. Here the CDR3 DNA reads TGTGCCAGTAGTAGAGGGGGGGTGGAGAGCAATCAGCCCCAGCATTTT. Protein product: CASSRGGVESNQPQHF.

The rearrangement uses TRBV10-2 and TRBJ2-5; 11 bases fit TRBD1. V shed 8 bases and J 4 bases; nucleotides not matched to a gene: 0. Looked up from germline, CDR1 is WSHSY and CDR2 is SAAADI. The CDR3 has 12 residues. The CDR3 DNA follows: TGCGCCAGCGGACAGGGGGCAGAGACCCAGTACTTC. Its translation: CASGQGAETQYF.

The chain uses TRBV6-5 and TRBJ2-1; 7 nucleotides align to TRBD2. V was pared by 8 bases and J by 3 bases, with 10 bases of the junction left unmatched. There are 15 residues in the CDR3. Germline values: CDR1 MNHEY, CDR2 SVGAGI. Here the CDR3 DNA reads TGTGCCAGCTATAGAGCTAGCGGCCACTACAATGAGCAGTTCTTC. Translating gives CASYRASGHYNEQFF.

This clone has at least ten counts. The chain is built from TRBV28 and TRBJ2-2; D might be TRBD2 (6 bases). The CDR3 length is 14 residues. Germline loops: CDR1 MDHEN, CDR2 SYDVKM. The V end was cut by 2 bases, the J end by 11 bases, with 15 bases between. In DNA form, the CDR3 reads TGTGCCAGCAGTTTACTTTCCGGGACTGGTGAGCTGTTTTTT. This sequence encodes CASSLLSGTGELFF.

The rearrangement links TRBV5-1 to TRBJ2-1, with D perhaps TRBD2 (6 bases). V lost 5 bases, J lost 2 bases, and 11 bases lay in between. CDR3 length: 14 amino acids. CDR1 SGHRS and CDR2 YFSETQ come from the germline V gene. The CDR3 DNA sequence: TGCGCCAGCAGTTTCGGGAGTACCTACAATGAGCAGTTCTTC. Its protein is CASSFGSTYNEQFF.

The chain links TRBV24-1 to TRBJ2-3; possible D gene TRBD1, 5 bases. Germline V gene sequence: CDR1 KGHDR, CDR2 SFDVKD. CDR3 length equals 19 residues. V lost 3 bases, J lost 3 bases, and 24 bases lay in between. CDR3 sequence: CATSDIRGAALLGTDTQYF. Written as DNA, the CDR3 is TGTGCCACCAGTGATATTCGTGGGGCAGCCCTTTTGGGAACAGATACGCAGTATTTT.

This sequence joins TRBV2 and TRBJ2-5, with 10 bases aligning to TRBD2. Looked up from germline, CDR1 is SNHLY and CDR2 is FYNNEI. The V segment lost 4 bases and the J segment 4 bases; nucleotides outside the gene matches: 6. This CDR3 is 15 amino acids long. As DNA, the CDR3 is TGTGCCAGCAGTGTGGCTAGCGGGAGTTCAGAGACCCAGTACTTC. Translating gives CASSVASGSSETQYF.

The rearrangement links TRBV5-1 to TRBJ2-7; TRBD1 matches 8 bases. The length of the CDR3 is 15 residues. Per germline, CDR1 SGHRS and CDR2 YFSETQ. Germline trimming cut 4 bases from V and 1 base from J; bases unmatched to any gene: 7. CDR3 protein: CASSQARDRSYEQYF. The CDR3 DNA reads TGCGCCAGCAGCCAAGCGCGGGACAGGTCCTACGAGCAGTACTTC.

The chain combines TRBV6-5 with TRBJ1-1; no clear D gene. This CDR3 has 13 amino acids. Trimming left V 4 bases short and J 4 bases short, with 10 bases between. The germline gives CDR1 MNHEY, CDR2 SVGAGI. CDR3 sequence reads: CASSSQLGTEAFF. The CDR3 DNA reads TGTGCCAGCAGTTCCCAGCTAGGCACTGAAGCTTTCTTT.

This chain uses TRBV3-1 (or the pseudogene TRBV3-2) with TRBJ2-1; tentative D call: TRBD2 (5 bases). The germline V gene has CDR1 LGHDT and CDR2 YNNKEL (reference sequence). This CDR3 comprises 12 residues. Between the trimmed V and J ends, which lost 4 bases and 9 bases, there was a span of 10 bases. CDR3 in amino acids: CASSPLGTEQFF. The CDR3 DNA sequence: TGTGCCAGCAGCCCACTAGGTACTGAGCAGTTCTTC.

In this sample, this clone turned up once. The rearrangement joins TRBV27 to TRBJ1-1; perhaps TRBD1 as D (5 bases). Germline loops: CDR1 MNHEY, CDR2 SMNVEV (reference sequence). This CDR3 contains 16 residues. V was pared by 6 bases and J by 2 bases, with 19 bases between. CDR3 residues: CASRRKAETENTEAFF. The CDR3 DNA sequence: TGTGCCAGCAGGAGGAAAGCTGAGACAGAAAACACTGAAGCTTTCTTT.

This chain links TRBV5-4 with TRBJ1-2; 7 bases are a match to TRBD1. Germline CDR1 SGHNT, CDR2 YYREEE (reference sequence). This CDR3 has 16 amino acids. V was pared by 0 bases and J by 4 bases, with 9 bases of the junction left unmatched. CDR3 bases: TGTGCCAGCAGCTTGGATGGCAGGGGGTCTTTCTATGGCTACACCTTC. This gives the protein CASSLDGRGSFYGYTF.